One and the same sample provided the 19 T cell receptor beta chains below, sequenced in a study of shared clonotypes between healthy human individuals. TCRdb's table, derived via immunoSEQ multiplex PCR, lists solely in-frame clones and lacks some. The sample includes about 2.2 million clones, just under 95% seen only once; the top ten take 1.5% to 2%. Naive CD8 cells were CD45RO-negative, positively selected for CCR7, excluding terminally differentiated effector memory CD45RA+ cells. Material for sequencing was naive CD8+ T cells from PBMCs. The receptors originated from a man younger than 35 in good health. Some clones in this sample may be carry-over from other donors' samples.

Comments on this clone: Distinct nucleotide sequences in the sample also encode this CDR3. The chain employs TRBV27 and TRBJ2-3; 9 bases align to TRBD1. V dropped 3 bases and J dropped 4; count of bases not matched to a gene: 2. Looked up from germline, CDR1 is MNHEY and CDR2 is SMNVEV (reference sequence). This CDR3 contains 14 residues. This chain's CDR3 is CASSFTGGADTQYF. Here the CDR3 DNA reads TGTGCCAGCAGTTTCACAGGGGGCGCAGATACGCAGTATTTT.

The chain uses TRBV28 and TRBJ2-5; the D is unclear. The CDR3 extends over 15 amino acids. The germline V and J ends were trimmed by 4 bases and 3 bases, with 15 bases remaining between them. From germline, CDR1 is MDHEN and CDR2 SYDVKM. CDR3 nucleotide sequence: TGTGCCAGCAGTTCGCTGACCGTATCGGAAGAGACCCAGTACTTC. Its translation: CASSSLTVSEETQYF.

This sequence joins TRBV10-2 and TRBJ2-7; D may be TRBD1 (5 bases). Trimming left V 4 bases short and J 3 bases short, with 10 bases between. The CDR3 covers 13 residues. Germline V gives CDR1 WSHSY, CDR2 SAAADI. The CDR3 spells CASSVGQLYEQYF. The DNA of the CDR3 is TGCGCCAGCAGTGTGGGGCAGCTCTACGAGCAGTACTTC.

V is TRBV15 and J is TRBJ1-5; possible D gene TRBD1, 6 bases. V lost 2 bases and J 4 bases, leaving 9 bases between the germline ends. Germline CDR1 and CDR2: LNHNV and YYDKDF (reference sequence). The CDR3 has 14 amino acids. The CDR3 coding sequence is TGTGCCACCAGCAGACAGGGGCCTAATCAGCCCCAGCATTTT. Amino acids: CATSRQGPNQPQHF.

V and J are TRBV6-5 and TRBJ2-1; TRBD2 is a possible D gene (6 bases). V was cut by 0 bases and J by 4 bases, with 10 bases left in between. CDR1 is MNHEY and CDR2 is SVGAGI in the germline V gene. The CDR3 is made up of 15 amino acids. The CDR3, as DNA: TGTGCCAGCAGTTACTCGGCTAGCGCTTACAATGAGCAGTTCTTC. Its translation is CASSYSASAYNEQFF.

The chain recombines TRBV2 with TRBJ2-1; either TRBD1 or TRBD2 may fit D (5 bases each). The CDR3 contains 14 residues. Trimming took 6 bases from V and 8 from J, leaving 17 bases between them. Germline CDR1 reads SNHLY; CDR2 reads FYNNEI. CDR3 residues: CASRTPGPSYEQFF. In DNA form, the CDR3 reads TGTGCCAGCAGGACACCGGGGCCTTCCTATGAGCAGTTCTTC.

The chain is built from TRBV2 and TRBJ2-3; 8 nucleotides agree with TRBD2. Losses at the gene ends were 6 bases for V and 0 bases for J; bases not matched to a gene: 8. CDR3 length equals 16 residues. Germline CDR1 reads SNHLY; CDR2 reads FYNNEI. CDR3 coding DNA: TGTGCCAGCAGAACCCGACTAGCGACTAGCACAGATACGCAGTATTTT. Translated: CASRTRLATSTDTQYF.

The chain recombines TRBV27 with TRBJ2-5; 12 bases fit TRBD2. The V and J ends lost 6 bases and 5 bases, in that order; junction bases with no gene match: 10. The CDR3 is made up of 16 amino acids. The germline gives CDR1 MNHEY, CDR2 SMNVEV (reference sequence). In DNA, the CDR3 is TGTGCCAGCAGACGACTAGCGGGAGCGCCCTGGGAGACCCAGTACTTC. Translation gives CASRRLAGAPWETQYF.

The genes are TRBV13 and TRBJ1-1; tentatively, D is TRBD1 (5 bases). This CDR3 has 15 amino acids. Trimming left V 4 bases short and J 1 base short, with 13 bases between. Germline CDR1 PRHDT, CDR2 FYEKMQ (reference sequence). The CDR3 nucleotides read TGTGCCAGCAGCTCAACGGACGGGGGGAACACTGAAGCTTTCTTT. It encodes CASSSTDGGNTEAFF.

The chain carries TRBV11-2 and TRBJ2-3, with D possibly being TRBD2 (6 bases). CDR1 is SGHAT and CDR2 is FQNNGV in the germline V gene. This CDR3 comprises 15 residues. The ends were cut back, 0 bases at V and 6 bases at J, with 13 bases in the middle. The CDR3 DNA follows: TGTGCCAGCAGCTTAGACGGCGTCCGGGGGGATACGCAGTATTTT. This sequence encodes CASSLDGVRGDTQYF.

The chain has TRBV7-9 and TRBJ1-1, with D perhaps TRBD1 (5 bases). Germline V lookup: CDR1 SEHNR, CDR2 FQNEAQ (reference sequence). Between the trimmed V and J ends, which lost 7 bases and 4 bases, there was a span of 10 bases. CDR3 length: 12 residues. CDR3 DNA: TGTGCCAGCACCGACGGGGGCACTGAAGCTTTCTTT. This codes for CASTDGGTEAFF.

V gene TRBV7-2 combines with J gene TRBJ2-7; 7 bases fit TRBD2. The CDR3 runs to 14 residues. V dropped 1 base and J dropped 2; count of bases not matched to a gene: 2. Germline CDR1 is SGHTA and CDR2 is FQGNSA. CDR3 protein: CASSLGGGPYEQYF. The CDR3 DNA reads as TGTGCCAGCAGCTTAGGGGGGGGTCCCTACGAGCAGTACTTC.

A word on this clone: This specimen includes other DNA sequences encoding the same CDR3. V usage is TRBV29-1 and J usage is TRBJ2-7; D is possibly TRBD1 (7 bases). CDR1 and CDR2 from the germline V gene are SQVTM and ANQGSEA. The V gene lost 4 bases and the J gene lost 3 bases, with 13 bases spanning the gap. The CDR3 has 13 residues. For the CDR3, the DNA is TGCAGCGTTGCAGGGGGGCCGAGCTACGAGCAGTACTTC. Translation: CSVAGGPSYEQYF.

This clone was counted once. V gene TRBV10-3 combines with J gene TRBJ2-2; 9 bases match TRBD2. CDR1 is ENHRY and CDR2 is SYGVKD in the germline V gene. The CDR3 totals 17 residues. Trimming removed 2 bases from V and 4 bases from J; junction bases left unmatched: 8. CDR3 coding DNA: TGTGCCATCAGTGAGCTTGGGGCTAGCGGGATCACCGGGGAGCTGTTTTTT. It is translated as CAISELGASGITGELFF.

The V call is TRBV5-4, the J call TRBJ2-7; the match to TRBD2 covers 8 bases. The ends lost 0 bases at V and 6 bases at J; junction bases unmatched: 5. The CDR3 sequence is 14 residues long. Germline CDR1 SGHNT, CDR2 YYREEE (reference sequence). DNA of the CDR3: TGTGCCAGCAGCTTGGGAAGCGGGAGAGCCGAGCAGTACTTC. This translates into CASSLGSGRAEQYF. Supplemented by reference TRBV5-4 and TRBJ2-7, the full variable domain reads ETGVTQSPTHLIKTRGQQVTLRCSSQSGHNTVSWYQQALGQGPQFIFQYYREEENGRGNFPPRFSGLQFPNYSSELNVNALELDDSALYLCASSLGSGRAEQYFGPGTRLTVT.

The V gene is TRBV9, the J gene TRBJ2-7, with unresolved D. In germline, CDR1 is SGDLS, CDR2 YYNGEE. V lost 4 bases, J lost 2 bases, and 16 bases lay in between. This CDR3 has 15 amino acids. CDR3 DNA sequence: TGTGCCAGCAGCCCCGCCGGGTCTCGAACCTACGAGCAGTACTTC. It specifies CASSPAGSRTYEQYF.

Turning to this clone: The same CDR3 can be traced to other DNA sequences in this sample. V and J are TRBV7-8 and TRBJ2-7; TRBD1 aligns across 7 bases. Germline V gene data show CDR1 as SGHVS and CDR2 as FQNEAQ. The ends lost 5 bases at V and 2 bases at J; junction bases unmatched: 6. The CDR3 has 14 residues. CDR3 amino acids: CASSPTGLAYEQYF. CDR3 sequence (DNA): TGTGCCAGCAGCCCGACAGGGCTTGCCTACGAGCAGTACTTC. Complete variable domain (other parts from reference TRBV7-8 and TRBJ2-7): GAGVSQSPRYKVAKRGQDVALRCDPISGHVSLFWYQQALGQGPEFLTYFQNEAQLDKSGLPSDRFFAERPEGSVSTLKIQRTQQEDSAVYLCASSPTGLAYEQYFGPGTRLTVT.

The V and J genes are TRBV9 and TRBJ2-7, with 10 bases aligning to TRBD1. CDR1 SGDLS and CDR2 YYNGEE come from the germline V gene. V shed 4 bases and J 5 bases; nucleotides not matched to a gene: 6. This CDR3 comprises 14 residues. The CDR3 DNA reads TGTGCCAGCAGCACAGGGACAGGGGCCAACGAGCAGTACTTC. This gives the protein CASSTGTGANEQYF.

This sequence joins TRBV7-9 and TRBJ1-2, with 8 nucleotides matching TRBD1. The germline CDR1 and CDR2 sequences are SEHNR and FQNEAQ (reference sequence). V dropped 1 base and J dropped 4; count of bases not matched to a gene: 11. The CDR3 spans 17 residues. The DNA of the CDR3 is TGTGCCAGCAGCTTAGACGGCGGGACAGGTATCGGCTATGGCTACACCTTC. Its protein product is CASSLDGGTGIGYGYTF. Filled out from reference TRBV7-9 and TRBJ1-2, the complete variable domain reads DTGVSQNPRHKITKRGQNVTFRCDPISEHNRLYWYRQTLGQGPEFLTYFQNEAQLEKSRLLSDRFSAERPKGSFSTLEIQRTEQGDSAMYLCASSLDGGTGIGYGYTFGSGTRLTVV.